This T cell receptor (beta chain) stems from a study of CDR3 diversity in severe acne (dated by TCRdb to the late 2010s). This clonotype has a count of ten or more. Its antigen is currently not known. No base quality values were provided; no much bigger clone lies one nucleotide off. The CDR3 runs 13 amino acids, cysteine and phenylalanine included. Only the CDR3 part of the read is kept: 39 bases, read in frame from the first base. The junction carries 14 bases between V and J, which are trimmed by 2 bases and 10 bases respectively. The germline V gene gives CDR1 as MNHEY and CDR2 as SVGAGI. The library was generated by PCR. TCRdb shows the sequencer as Illumina HiSeq 2000. Through fastp at Q25 and MiXCR, TCRdb rebuilt clones from the public reads, retaining in-frame beta chains. Merged by CDR3 protein, the rows form single entries marked with the most common genes and DNA. The sample table contains about 90,000 distinct CDR3 sequences; only one count was recorded for about half of them. Approximately 10% of the sample is in the top ten clones.

The specimen was blood. The TCR comes from a male donor with severe acne vulgaris. The sequence is built from TRBV6-5 and TRBJ1-1; tentative D gene TRBD1, with 5 bases matching. The CDR3 sequence is CASSYQGGSPAFF. In nucleotide form, the sequence is TGTGCCAGCAGTTACCAGGGCGGCTCACCAGCTTTCTTT.